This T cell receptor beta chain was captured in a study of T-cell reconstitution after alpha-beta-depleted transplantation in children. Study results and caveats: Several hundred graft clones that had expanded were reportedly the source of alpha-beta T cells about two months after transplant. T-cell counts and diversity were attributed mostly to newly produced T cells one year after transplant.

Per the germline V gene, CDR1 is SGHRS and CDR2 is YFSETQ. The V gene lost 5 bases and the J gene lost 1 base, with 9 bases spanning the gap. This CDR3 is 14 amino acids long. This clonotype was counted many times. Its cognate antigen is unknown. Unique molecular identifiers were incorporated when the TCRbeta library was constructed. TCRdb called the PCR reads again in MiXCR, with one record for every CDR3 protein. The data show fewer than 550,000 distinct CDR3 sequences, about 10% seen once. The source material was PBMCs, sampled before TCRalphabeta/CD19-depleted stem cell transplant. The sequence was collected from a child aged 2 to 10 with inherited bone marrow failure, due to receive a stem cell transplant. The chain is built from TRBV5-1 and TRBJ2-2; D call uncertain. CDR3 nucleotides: TGCGCCAGCAGAAGAGAAGGGAACACCGGGGAGCTGTTTTTT. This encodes CASRREGNTGELFF.